This T cell receptor (beta chain) was observed in a study of hypomethylating agent response in myelodysplastic syndrome. Points from the study as a whole: Responders gained more novel clonotypes; non-responders had more contracted clonotypes after treatment.

Only in-frame clones appear in the TCRdb table, and some are missing; sequencing was by immunoSEQ multiplex PCR. The sample contains approximately 9,300 clones, 75% to 85% of which appear only once. The CDR3 is made up of 17 amino acids. V shed 5 bases and J 5 bases; nucleotides not matched to a gene: 16. Germline lookup yields CDR1 SNHLY and CDR2 FYNNEI. With respect to this clone: Its specificity is not known.

The sample was bone marrow, taken before or after starting hypomethylating agent treatment for myelodysplastic syndrome (not recorded which). V gene TRBV2 combines with J gene TRBJ1-1; 8 nucleotides align to TRBD1. The TCR was taken from a human donor with myelodysplastic syndrome. The CDR3 DNA sequence: TGTGCCAGCAGTCCACAACCATTCCGGACAGGGAGTACTGAAGCTTTCTTT. Amino acids: CASSPQPFRTGSTEAFF.